Each of the 26 T cell receptor beta chains below was sequenced from the same sample in a study of T cells in Graves' hyperthyroidism and ophthalmopathy. From RNA transcripts, TCR beta CDR3 regions were amplified. The HTBI primer set was used in a first-round RT-PCR of the TCR CDR3. TCRdb re-called the multiplex PCR reads with MiXCR, one entry per CDR3 protein. This sample has roughly 570,000 distinct CDR3 sequences, with about 15% found just once. Sequenced material: blood. Receptors were obtained from a woman in her thirties with Graves' hyperthyroidism.

The V gene is TRBV28, the J gene TRBJ2-5; TRBD2 matches 7 bases. The germline CDR1 and CDR2 sequences are MDHEN and SYDVKM. CDR3 length: 13 amino acids. V lost 6 bases, J lost 3 bases, and 4 bases stayed unmatched. The CDR3 loop reads CASRASGKETQYF. In DNA, the CDR3 is TGTGCCAGCAGGGCTAGCGGCAAAGAGACCCAGTACTTC.

This clonotype was recorded many times. This chain links TRBV7-8 with TRBJ2-5; 12 positions match TRBD2. CDR1 is SGHVS, CDR2 FQNEAQ, per germline. With 5 bases clipped from V and 5 bases from J, the junction kept 3 bases outside the gene matches. The CDR3 consists of 14 residues. The CDR3 spells CASSRTSGIETQYF. CDR3 in DNA: TGTGCCAGCAGCAGGACTAGCGGGATTGAGACCCAGTACTTC. The variable domain in full, completed from reference TRBV7-8 and TRBJ2-5, reads GAGVSQSPRYKVAKRGQDVALRCDPISGHVSLFWYQQALGQGPEFLTYFQNEAQLDKSGLPSDRFFAERPEGSVSTLKIQRTQQEDSAVYLCASSRTSGIETQYFGPGTRLLVL.

This clonotype was found many times. CDR3 sequence reads: CASSSGEGLRQYF. Written as DNA, the CDR3 is TGTGCCAGCAGCTCGGGGGAGGGACTTAGGCAGTACTTC. The rearrangement joins TRBV7-2 to TRBJ2-7, with 7 positions matching TRBD2. Germline assignment: CDR1 SGHTA and CDR2 FQGNSA. J gave up 9 bases and V 4 bases, and 9 bases lay outside the gene matches. The CDR3 extends over 13 amino acids.

The chain has TRBV4-1 and TRBJ2-3; D not resolved. The CDR3 is 15 amino acids. V lost 1 base and J 5 bases, leaving 13 bases between the germline ends. Germline CDR1 is MGHRA and CDR2 is YSYEKL. As DNA, the CDR3 is TGCGCCAGCAGCCAAGTTTCGTGGCGGAGAGATACGCAGTATTTT. Its protein product is CASSQVSWRRDTQYF.

CDR3 DNA: TGTGCCATCAGTGGAACAGCCACGGGGAACACTGAAGCTTTCTTT. It translates to CAISGTATGNTEAFF. The chain uses TRBV10-3 and TRBJ1-1; D remains ambiguous. CDR1 is ENHRY, CDR2 SYGVKD, per germline. V was pared by 4 bases and J by 1 base, with 13 bases between. The CDR3 totals 15 residues.

This clonotype was counted ten times or more. The chain has TRBV3-1 and TRBJ2-7, with D tentatively TRBD1 (6 bases). Per germline, CDR1 LGHDT and CDR2 YNNKEL (reference sequence). The CDR3 is 17 residues long. V lost 0 bases to trimming and J lost 2 bases, with 17 bases between them. The CDR3: CASSQDLTPGHTYEQYF. CDR3 in DNA: TGTGCCAGCAGCCAAGATCTCACCCCGGGACACACCTACGAGCAGTACTTC.

This clonotype was picked up many times. The chain is built from TRBV30 and TRBJ2-7; TRBD2 might be the D (6 bases). In germline, CDR1 is GTSNPN, CDR2 SVGIG (reference sequence). The CDR3 extends over 13 amino acids. V dropped 2 bases and J dropped 4 bases, with 12 bases sitting between them. CDR3 protein: CAWSPGGYYEQYF. DNA for the CDR3: TGTGCCTGGAGTCCCGGGGGTTATTACGAGCAGTACTTC.

This chain uses TRBV29-1 with TRBJ2-1, with D perhaps TRBD2 (6 bases). V lost 3 bases, J lost 9 bases, and 9 bases lay in between. The CDR3 loop spans 11 amino acids. Germline CDR1 SQVTM, CDR2 ANQGSEA. The CDR3 is CSVETSFEQFF. The DNA for the CDR3 is TGCAGCGTTGAGACTAGTTTTGAGCAGTTCTTC.

This clonotype appeared a few times. The CDR3 region is CSVGSSWSGYEQYF. For the CDR3, the DNA is TGCAGCGTTGGTAGCTCCTGGAGTGGATACGAGCAGTACTTC. This rearrangement joins TRBV29-1 to TRBJ2-7; D gene unclear. V shed 4 bases and J shed 4 bases, with 17 bases lying between them. CDR3 length: 14 residues. CDR1 and CDR2 from the germline V gene are SQVTM and ANQGSEA.

This clonotype has just a few counts. V and J are TRBV4-2 and TRBJ2-3; TRBD2 is a possible D gene (5 bases). CDR1 and CDR2 from the germline V gene are LGHNA and YNFKEQ. V was clipped by 1 base and J by 1 base, with 9 bases between them. This CDR3 region has 15 residues. CDR3 amino acids: CASSQVSAGTDTQYF. The CDR3 DNA is TGTGCCAGCAGCCAAGTCTCAGCGGGCACAGATACGCAGTATTTT.

This clonotype was seen only a few times. CDR3 protein: CASSQARDSAYEQYF. DNA of the CDR3: TGCGCCAGCAGCCAAGCTCGGGACTCCGCCTACGAGCAGTACTTC. This chain uses TRBV4-1 with TRBJ2-7; D possibly corresponds to TRBD2 (6 bases). Per the germline V gene, CDR1 is MGHRA and CDR2 is YSYEKL. The CDR3 spans 15 residues. Trimming removed 1 base at V and 2 bases at J, with 12 bases between.

This clonotype was seen only a few times. This chain uses TRBV24-1 with TRBJ2-1; perhaps TRBD2 as D (6 bases). CDR1 and CDR2 (germline): KGHDR, SFDVKD. Trimming removed 3 bases from V and 9 bases from J, with 20 bases in between. The CDR3 consists of 16 residues. CDR3 residues: CATSDKTRAGNSEQFF. As DNA, the CDR3 is TGTGCCACCAGTGATAAGACTAGAGCCGGCAATAGTGAGCAGTTCTTC.

This clonotype has at least ten counts. The J gene is TRBJ1-5, the V gene TRBV7-2, with unresolved D. The V end lost 5 bases, the J end lost 4 bases, and 9 bases lay between the germline ends. The CDR3 is 13 residues long. Germline CDR1 and CDR2: SGHTA and FQGNSA. For the CDR3, the DNA is TGTGCCAGCAGCCTACGCATGAATCAGCCCCAGCATTTT. Translating gives CASSLRMNQPQHF.

This clonotype has a handful of counts. The chain combines TRBV27 with TRBJ2-1; D gene unclear. The CDR3 totals 17 residues. CDR1 is MNHEY and CDR2 is SMNVEV in the germline V gene (reference sequence). Trimming removed 1 base at V and 5 bases at J, with 18 bases between. The CDR3 DNA sequence: TGTGCCAGCAGTTTATTCTACGGTCAGGAATTGGACAATGAGCAGTTCTTC. Translation gives CASSLFYGQELDNEQFF.

CDR3: CASRQGETGELFF. CDR3 nucleotide sequence: TGTGCCAGCCGACAGGGGGAGACCGGGGAGCTGTTTTTT. This sequence joins TRBV19 and TRBJ2-2; 9 nucleotides align to TRBD1. With V trimmed by 9 bases and J by 5 bases, 4 bases remained unmatched. Germline V lookup: CDR1 LNHDA, CDR2 SQIVND (reference sequence). This CDR3 spans 13 amino acids.

This clonotype was detected ten times or more. V and J are TRBV10-3 and TRBJ1-1, with 8 bases identical to TRBD1. CDR1 is ENHRY and CDR2 is SYGVKD in the germline V gene. CDR3 length: 13 residues. V lost 6 bases and J lost 3; bases outside the gene matches: 3. In DNA, the CDR3 is TGTGCCATCAGCGACAGGGGAGACACTGAAGCTTTCTTT. As protein: CAISDRGDTEAFF.

The V call is TRBV18, the J call TRBJ2-1; 7 bases map to TRBD1. V gave up 3 bases and J gave up 3 bases; unmatched junction bases: 8. The length of the CDR3 is 16 residues. CDR1 is KGHSH and CDR2 is LQKENI in the germline V gene. The CDR3 loop reads CASSPYRDRLYNEQFF. CDR3 bases: TGTGCCAGCTCACCGTACCGGGACAGACTCTACAATGAGCAGTTCTTC.

In its sample, this clonotype was seen many times. The chain combines TRBV20-1 with TRBJ2-7; TRBD2 aligns across 8 bases. V shed 0 bases and J 2 bases; nucleotides not matched to a gene: 12. Germline-derived CDR1 and CDR2 are DFQATT and SNEGSKA (reference sequence). CDR3 length equals 17 residues. CDR3: CSARDYHGSGSTYEQYF. The DNA for the CDR3 is TGCAGTGCTAGAGATTACCACGGCAGCGGGAGTACCTACGAGCAGTACTTC.

This clonotype was seen at least ten times. The rearrangement joins TRBV5-1 to TRBJ2-1; the D gene is possibly TRBD1 (5 bases). This CDR3 has 14 amino acids. In germline, CDR1 is SGHRS, CDR2 YFSETQ. Trimming stripped 0 bases from V and 4 bases from J, with 8 bases between. As DNA, the CDR3 is TGCGCCAGCAGCTTGGAGAGACAGTACAATGAGCAGTTCTTC. Its protein product is CASSLERQYNEQFF.

Only a few counts were recorded for this clonotype. J is TRBJ1-1 and V is TRBV12-5; possibly TRBD1 for D (6 bases). The germline V gene encodes CDR1 LGHNT and CDR2 FRNRAP. V was pared by 8 bases and J by 5 bases, with 15 bases between. This CDR3 is 13 amino acids long. The CDR3 bases are TGTGCTAGTATAGGGGGGTCACGAACTGAAGCTTTCTTT. Residues: CASIGGSRTEAFF.

V is TRBV27 and J is TRBJ2-7, with a possible D match to TRBD2 (5 bases). The CDR3 is made up of 13 amino acids. V lost 6 bases to trimming and J lost 7 bases, with 16 bases between them. From germline, CDR1 is MNHEY and CDR2 SMNVEV (reference sequence). The CDR3 nucleotides are TGTGCCAGCAGCCCCGGAGGACTCTGGGAGCAGTACTTC. It codes for CASSPGGLWEQYF.

DNA for the CDR3: TGCGCCAGCAGCTTGCAAGACTTATCCTTCCGTACAGATACGCAGTATTTT. It translates to CASSLQDLSFRTDTQYF. The V gene is TRBV5-1, the J gene TRBJ2-3; D is unclear. CDR1 and CDR2 (germline): SGHRS, YFSETQ. V lost 1 base, J lost 3 bases, and 18 bases lay in between. CDR3 length: 17 amino acids. The complete variable domain, with remaining parts taken from reference TRBV5-1 and TRBJ2-3, reads KAGVTQTPRYLIKTRGQQVTLSCSPISGHRSVSWYQQTPGQGLQFLFEYFSETQRNKGNFPGRFSGRQFSNSRSEMNVSTLELGDSALYLCASSLQDLSFRTDTQYFGPGTRLTVL.

The chain couples TRBV7-2 to TRBJ1-6; D is uncertain. The CDR3 is made up of 14 amino acids. From germline, CDR1 is SGHTA and CDR2 FQGNSA. The V gene lost 1 base and the J gene lost 7 bases, with 8 bases spanning the gap. In nucleotides, the CDR3 is TGTGCCAGCAGCTTAGGCGCCAGCAATTCACCCCTCCACTTT. It yields the protein CASSLGASNSPLHF.

This clonotype was detected only a few times. This chain connects TRBV7-9 to TRBJ2-5; the match to TRBD2 covers 10 bases. The CDR3 is 17 residues long. Germline lookup yields CDR1 SEHNR and CDR2 FQNEAQ (reference sequence). V lost 0 bases, J lost 3 bases, and 7 bases stayed unmatched. The CDR3 sequence is CASSLASTSGIEETQYF. DNA of the CDR3: TGTGCCAGCAGCTTAGCGTCAACTAGCGGGATTGAAGAGACCCAGTACTTC. The full variable domain, completed using reference TRBV7-9 and TRBJ2-5, is DTGVSQNPRHKITKRGQNVTFRCDPISEHNRLYWYRQTLGQGPEFLTYFQNEAQLEKSRLLSDRFSAERPKGSFSTLEIQRTEQGDSAMYLCASSLASTSGIEETQYFGPGTRLLVL.

This clonotype was counted many times. V usage is TRBV12-3 or TRBV12-4 and J usage is TRBJ2-7; D may match TRBD1 or TRBD2 (6 bases each). Trimming took 5 bases from V and 6 from J, leaving 17 bases between them. There are 14 residues in the CDR3. The CDR3 DNA sequence: TGTGCCAGCAGTCAACAAAAGAGGGGGGCCGAGCAGTACTTC. It is translated as CASSQQKRGAEQYF.

The rearrangement joins TRBV14 to TRBJ1-1; D call uncertain. Trimming left V 3 bases short and J 3 bases short, with 5 bases between. Germline assignment: CDR1 SGHDN and CDR2 FVKESK. The length of the CDR3 is 12 residues. For the CDR3, the DNA is TGTGCCAGCAGCCAGTACTACACTGAAGCTTTCTTT. It encodes CASSQYYTEAFF.